The source of this T cell receptor beta chain is a study of blood T cell repertoires in COVID-19. Study as a whole: From T cells, B-cell-depleted T cells, or PBMCs came the material, which was cDNA or gDNA.

CDR1 and CDR2 (germline): ENHRY, SYGVKD. V shed 3 bases and J shed 5 bases, with 5 bases lying between them. The CDR3 sequence is 12 residues long. The data were produced by immunoSEQ multiplex PCR, yet TCRdb's version contains in-frame clones alone and is incomplete. The profile shows roughly 150,000 clones, roughly 80% of them singletons. Participants were aged about 18 to 95 years, lived in over 20 US areas, and enrolled virtually. Either two negative PCRs, clearance, or symptom resolution qualified Cohort 3 donors as recovered. Input material: PBMCs or T cells enriched from blood (not recorded which). The J gene is TRBJ1-5, the V gene TRBV10-3, with D uncertain. This TCR was recovered from a woman aged 45-60 years who had recovered from COVID-19. The CDR3 nucleotides are TGTGCCATCAGTGACCTAGATCAGCCCCAGCATTTT. Translation gives CAISDLDQPQHF.